Each of the 30 T cell receptor beta chains below was sequenced from the same sample in a study of T cell clonality in common variable immunodeficiency. Assay: immunoSEQ multiplex PCR; the TCRdb copy retains only in-frame clones and omits some. Listed for the sample are 55,000 or so clones, none seen a single time. The sequencing input was peripheral blood mononuclear cells. Receptors originate from a person between 18 and 70 years old in good health.

At least ten counts were recorded for this clone. The read is 3 residues too short to cover the CDR3 end, so that end is filled in from the germline J gene. The gene calls are TRBV18 and TRBJ2-7; 13 positions match TRBD2. The germline V gene has CDR1 KGHSH and CDR2 LQKENI. J was trimmed by 2 bases and V by 3 bases; bases with no gene match: 1. This CDR3 is 15 amino acids long. The covered CDR3 bases are TGTGCCAGCTCACCGGGACTAGCGGGAACCTACGAG. Its translation is CASSPGLAGTYE. From start to end, the CDR3 is CASSPGLAGTYEQYF.

Many counts were recorded for this clone. At one end the junction does not follow the germline gene, possibly because of a read error. The CDR3 DNA, read in part, is TGCGCCAGCAGCCAAGATCAGTGGACAGGGACCCAAAATGAG. This codes for CASSQDQWTGTQNE. The full-length CDR3 reads as CASSQDQWTGTQNEQFF. The V call is TRBV4-2, the J call TRBJ2-1; 8 nucleotides match TRBD1. The read ends 3 residues shy of where the CDR3 ends; the end is completed using the germline J gene. The CDR3 is 17 amino acids. CDR1 is LGHNA, CDR2 YNFKEQ, per germline.

This clone was observed many times. Within the sample, other DNA sequences also encode this same CDR3. The CDR3 bases that were read are TGTGCCAGCAGTTACGGACTGATTAACGGGGCTGAA. The encoded protein is CASSYGLINGAE. The complete CDR3 protein is CASSYGLINGAEAFF. V gene TRBV6-2 or TRBV6-3 combines with J gene TRBJ1-1; no clear D. The CDR3 end falls 3 residues outside the read, so it is completed with the germline J gene. The CDR3 length is 15 residues. Trimming shortened V by 2 bases and J by 6 bases, and 16 bases separated the two germline ends. Germline V gene lookup returns CDR1 MNHEY and CDR2 SVGEGT.

This clone was recorded many times. The read is 3 residues too short to cover the CDR3 end, so that end is filled in from the germline J gene. This chain connects TRBV5-1 to TRBJ1-3, with TRBD1 matching 8 bases. In germline, CDR1 is SGHRS, CDR2 YFSETQ. V lost 4 bases and J lost 4; bases outside the gene matches: 4. There are 14 residues in the CDR3. The CDR3 region is CASSDRGFGNTIYF. The CDR3 bases that were read are TGCGCCAGCAGCGACAGGGGATTCGGAAACACC.

This clone was counted ten times or more. The read falls 3 residues short of the CDR3 end, and the missing part is taken from the germline J gene. The V call is TRBV19, the J call TRBJ1-2, with TRBD1 as a possible D gene (6 bases). The CDR3 loop spans 15 amino acids. The germline gives CDR1 LNHDA, CDR2 SQIVND (reference sequence). CDR3 loop: CASSPTGTSKVGYTF. The covered CDR3 bases are TGTGCCAGTAGTCCAACCGGGACATCTAAGGTCGGC.

As to this clone: Read coverage stops 3 residues before the CDR3 terminus; the germline J gene supplies the remainder. The chain carries TRBV2 and TRBJ2-2; 11 bases fit TRBD2. J lost 6 bases, V lost 7 bases, and 10 bases had no gene match. This CDR3 has 16 amino acids. The germline V gene has CDR1 SNHLY and CDR2 FYNNEI. The DNA read from the CDR3 is TGTGCCAGCAAGGCGCCTAGCGGGAGGCCACCCGGGGAG. It codes for CASKAPSGRPPGE. The whole CDR3 reads CASKAPSGRPPGELFF.

In this sample, this clone turned up many times. With the read ending 3 residues before the CDR3 end, the germline J gene is used to fill in that end. The chain joins TRBV20-1 to TRBJ1-1, with 9 bases lining up with TRBD1. This CDR3 is 16 amino acids long. In germline, CDR1 is DFQATT, CDR2 SNEGSKA (reference sequence). V was pared by 1 base and J by 1 base, with 7 bases of the junction left unmatched. CDR3 DNA, as far as it was read: TGCAGTGCTAGAGTTACAGGGGGCTTAACGAACACTGAA. It specifies CSARVTGGLTNTE. Given in full, the CDR3 is CSARVTGGLTNTEAFF.

This clone was counted at least ten times. The CDR3 extends 3 residues past the end of the read, so its final part is completed from the germline J gene. This chain connects TRBV2 to TRBJ1-2, with 9 bases that match TRBD1. There are 15 residues in the CDR3. Germline CDR1 reads SNHLY; CDR2 reads FYNNEI. CDR3 amino acids: CASSEDRTGVGGYTF. The sequenced CDR3 bases are TGTGCCAGCAGTGAAGATCGGACAGGGGTTGGAGGC.

This clone was observed many times. Read sequence stops 3 residues before the CDR3 end, and the germline J gene provides the missing end. V is TRBV2 and J is TRBJ1-5; unclear D gene. The germline V gene encodes CDR1 SNHLY and CDR2 FYNNEI. Trimming took off 7 bases at V and 0 bases at J, with 10 bases between the two ends. The CDR3 covers 14 residues. The sequenced CDR3 bases are TGTGCCAGCACTAAGCAGGTTAGCAATCAGCCC. Amino acid sequence: CASTKQVSNQP. The entire CDR3 sequence reads CASTKQVSNQPQHF.

This clone was counted between two and nine times. The CDR3: CASGDRGPSTDTQYF. CDR3 DNA (partial): TGTGCCAGCGGAGACAGGGGACCTAGCACAGATACG. This chain links TRBV25-1 with TRBJ2-3, with 8 bases aligning to TRBD1. Coverage ceases 3 residues before the CDR3 finishes, and the germline J gene fills in the end. Germline lookup yields CDR1 MGHDK and CDR2 SYGVNS. V trimming: 8 bases; J trimming: 0 bases; junction bases outside the gene matches: 7. This CDR3 comprises 15 residues.

This clone was picked up many times. The CDR3 loop reads CASTIRGSGNTIYF. Incomplete CDR3 DNA: TGTGCCAGCACCATAAGGGGCTCTGGAAACACC. V and J are TRBV12-3 or TRBV12-4 and TRBJ1-3; tentatively, D is TRBD1 (5 bases). The read finishes 3 residues shy of the CDR3 end, and the germline J gene is used to complete it. V was clipped by 7 bases and J by 0 bases, with 10 bases between them. The CDR3 is 14 residues long.

This clone was recorded many times. The read ends 3 residues early relative to the CDR3; the germline J gene fills the gap. The rearrangement joins TRBV5-1 to TRBJ2-3; D unclear. The V gene's germline CDR1 is SGHRS and CDR2 YFSETQ. V lost 0 bases and J 2 bases, leaving 7 bases between the germline ends. The CDR3 loop spans 14 amino acids. The CDR3 here is CASSLAQNTDTQYF. The CDR3 DNA, read in part, is TGCGCCAGCAGCTTGGCACAGAACACAGATACG. The complete variable domain, with remaining parts taken from reference TRBV5-1 and TRBJ2-3, reads KAGVTQTPRYLIKTRGQQVTLSCSPISGHRSVSWYQQTPGQGLQFLFEYFSETQRNKGNFPGRFSGRQFSNSRSEMNVSTLELGDSALYLCASSLAQNTDTQYFGPGTRLTVL.

This clone came up many times. The observed sequence ends 3 residues before the CDR3 terminus, with the missing tail filled in from the germline J gene. The V and J genes are TRBV5-4 and TRBJ1-1; 7 bases line up with TRBD1. This CDR3 region has 15 residues. Germline loops: CDR1 SGHNT, CDR2 YYREEE (reference sequence). The DNA read from the CDR3 is TGTGCCAGCAGCAACCTCTACCAGGGGGGCGCAAAA. It yields the protein CASSNLYQGGAK. The entire CDR3 protein reads CASSNLYQGGAKAFF.

This clone was seen at least ten times. With the read ending 3 residues before the CDR3 end, the germline J gene is used to fill in that end. The chain combines TRBV29-1 with TRBJ2-7, with TRBD1 as a possible D gene (6 bases). The germline V and J ends were trimmed by 5 bases and 0 bases, with 11 bases remaining between them. The CDR3 has 13 residues. The germline CDR1 and CDR2 sequences are SQVTM and ANQGSEA. The CDR3 DNA, read in part, is TGCAGCGTTTGCAGGACAGCCTCCTACGAG. It specifies CSVCRTASYE. The entire CDR3 is CSVCRTASYEQYF.

This clone was recorded many times. This chain's CDR3 is CASSRTDLGTEAFF. Partial CDR3 DNA: TGCGCCAGCAGCCGGACAGACCTAGGTACTGAA. J is TRBJ1-1 and V is TRBV5-1; possibly TRBD1 for D (6 bases). The CDR3 end falls 3 residues outside the read, so it is completed with the germline J gene. Germline CDR1 is SGHRS and CDR2 is YFSETQ. Trimming stripped 4 bases from V and 5 bases from J, with 15 bases between. This CDR3 spans 14 amino acids.

The sample holds a few counts of this clone. The read finishes 3 residues shy of the CDR3 end, and the germline J gene is used to complete it. This sequence joins TRBV2 and TRBJ2-7; possibly TRBD2 for D (5 bases). Germline CDR1 SNHLY, CDR2 FYNNEI. This CDR3 region has 14 residues. Trimming left V 3 bases short and J 3 bases short, with 12 bases between. CDR3 in amino acids: CASSEGSEIYEQYF. The covered CDR3 bases are TGTGCCAGCAGTGAGGGTAGCGAGATCTACGAG.

This clone was found a few times. The read stops 3 residues short of the end of the CDR3; the missing end is completed from the germline J gene. The chain employs TRBV7-2 and TRBJ2-1; D call uncertain. This CDR3 has 11 amino acids. Germline-derived CDR1 and CDR2 are SGHTA and FQGNSA. V was trimmed by 5 bases and J by 9 bases, leaving 8 bases between them. The CDR3 sequence: CASSPRGEQFF. The CDR3 bases that were read are TGTGCCAGCAGCCCGAGAGGTGAG.

There are many counts of this clone. The sequenced fragment ends 3 residues before the CDR3 boundary, so the rest is inferred from the germline J gene. The rearrangement links TRBV19 to TRBJ2-6, with 8 bases aligning to TRBD1. CDR3 length: 18 residues. The germline V gene has CDR1 LNHDA and CDR2 SQIVND (reference sequence). Trimming cost V 6 bases and J 0 bases; bases outside gene matches: 10. The CDR3 sequence is CASRARDRLHSGANVLTF. Incomplete CDR3 DNA: TGTGCCAGTAGGGCCCGGGACAGGCTTCACTCTGGGGCCAACGTC.

This clone was seen repeatedly, ten times or more. The read comes to an end 3 residues before the CDR3 does, leaving the germline J gene to fill in the end. The V and J genes are TRBV20-1 and TRBJ1-4; D remains unclear. The CDR3 loop spans 14 amino acids. Germline V lookup: CDR1 DFQATT, CDR2 SNEGSKA (reference sequence). V was clipped by 1 base and J by 7 bases, with 13 bases between them. The sequenced part of the CDR3 DNA is TGCAGTGCTAGAGTGGGCGGGAGAGGTGAAAAA. Its protein product is CSARVGGRGEK. The full-length CDR3 reads as CSARVGGRGEKLFF.

This clone has at least ten counts. The CDR3 spells CASSPRQGLPYEQYF. The sequenced part of the CDR3 DNA is TGCGCCAGCAGCCCACGACAGGGGCTTCCCTACGAG. The chain has TRBV5-1 and TRBJ2-7; TRBD1 matches at 8 bases. The CDR3 is cut off 3 residues early in the read; its end comes from the germline J gene. From germline, CDR1 is SGHRS and CDR2 YFSETQ. Unmatched junction bases numbered 8, after V lost 4 bases and J lost 2 bases. This CDR3 has 15 amino acids.

This clone was detected many times. The CDR3 goes on 3 residues after the read ends, and that part is filled in from the germline J gene. This chain joins TRBV7-2 and TRBJ2-3; unclear D gene. Per germline, CDR1 SGHTA and CDR2 FQGNSA. The CDR3 runs to 11 residues. The part of the CDR3 DNA that was read is TGTGCCAGCAGCCCCAAGGCTGCG. The encoded protein is CASSPKAA. The entire CDR3 reads CASSPKAAQYF.

This clone was observed many times. The sequence runs out 3 residues before the end of the CDR3; the remainder is reconstructed from the germline J gene. The gene calls are TRBV11-3 and TRBJ2-3; 7 bases line up with TRBD2. In germline, CDR1 is SGHNT, CDR2 YENEEA. V lost 5 bases and J lost 6; bases outside the gene matches: 5. The CDR3 is 13 amino acids. The covered CDR3 bases are TGTGCCAGCAGCGAAGGACTAGAGGATACG. Translation gives CASSEGLEDT. The CDR3 as a whole reads CASSEGLEDTQYF.

In this sample, this clone turned up many times. The DNA ends 3 residues before the CDR3 does, and the rest of the CDR3 is filled in from the germline J gene. This chain joins TRBV10-3 and TRBJ2-2, with 11 nucleotides matching TRBD2. After removal of 4 bases from V and 5 bases from J, the junction contained 3 bases not matched to a gene. Germline CDR1 reads ENHRY; CDR2 reads SYGVKD. The CDR3 loop spans 15 amino acids. CDR3 protein: CAISVAGGRTGELFF. CDR3 bases read: TGTGCCATCAGTGTAGCGGGAGGGCGAACCGGGGAG.

Worth noting for this clone: Sequencing ends 3 residues short of the CDR3 end; the germline J gene provides the rest. V and J are TRBV7-2 and TRBJ2-7, with TRBD2 identical over 8 bases. The CDR3 totals 13 residues. CDR1 is SGHTA and CDR2 is FQGNSA in the germline V gene. V lost 2 bases to trimming and J lost 4 bases; unmatched junction nucleotides: 1. CDR3 region: CASSLSGSYEQYF. Partial CDR3 DNA: TGTGCCAGCAGCTTAAGCGGGAGTTACGAG.

In this sample, this clone turned up a few times. Read coverage stops 3 residues before the CDR3 terminus; the germline J gene supplies the remainder. The genes are TRBV7-8 and TRBJ2-7, with 13 bases lining up with TRBD2. J lost 3 bases, V lost 5 bases, and 13 bases had no gene match. The CDR3 is 18 residues long. Germline CDR1 is SGHVS and CDR2 is FQNEAQ. CDR3 bases read: TGTGCCAGCAGCGGGATGCGGGGGACTAGCGGGACCCTCTACGAG. This gives the protein CASSGMRGTSGTLYE. The whole CDR3 sequence reads CASSGMRGTSGTLYEQYF.

This clone has ten or more counts. With the read ending 3 residues before the CDR3 end, the germline J gene is used to fill in that end. The chain uses TRBV5-1 and TRBJ2-7, with 11 bases fitting TRBD2. Per the germline V gene, CDR1 is SGHRS and CDR2 is YFSETQ. This CDR3 comprises 17 residues. V gave up 4 bases and J gave up 6 bases; unmatched junction bases: 15. CDR3 bases read: TGCGCCAGCAGCACGGAACCACTAGCGGGAGTCACTCCCGAG. It is translated as CASSTEPLAGVTPE. The full-length CDR3 reads as CASSTEPLAGVTPEQYF.

This clone was detected many times. The CDR3 goes on 3 residues after the read ends, and that part is filled in from the germline J gene. V is TRBV6-1 and J is TRBJ2-2; 13 nucleotides agree with TRBD2. V gave up 2 bases and J gave up 5 bases; unmatched junction bases: 11. Germline V gives CDR1 MNHNS, CDR2 SASEGT. The length of the CDR3 is 19 residues. CDR3 in amino acids: CASSEWGLAGWAGTGELFF. The DNA read from the CDR3 is TGTGCCAGCAGTGAATGGGGACTAGCGGGATGGGCGGGGACCGGGGAG.

This clone occurred many times. The sequenced CDR3 bases are TGTGCCAAGAGGACAGGGAGGACCGGGGAG. It is translated as CAKRTGRTGE. The full CDR3 sequence reads CAKRTGRTGELFF. This rearrangement joins TRBV2 to TRBJ2-2; 8 bases are a match to TRBD1. The DNA ends 3 residues before the CDR3 does, and the rest of the CDR3 is filled in from the germline J gene. Per germline, CDR1 SNHLY and CDR2 FYNNEI. This CDR3 spans 13 amino acids. Losses at the gene ends were 10 bases for V and 5 bases for J; bases not matched to a gene: 6.

The sample holds many counts of this clone. The read terminates 3 residues before the CDR3 end, so the remaining end is supplied by the germline J gene. The genes are TRBV5-1 and TRBJ2-5; the D is unclear. CDR3 size: 15 residues. The germline CDR1 and CDR2 sequences are SGHRS and YFSETQ. V lost 0 bases and J 2 bases, leaving 11 bases between the germline ends. The CDR3 loop is CASSLGATEQETQYF. The sequenced part of the CDR3 DNA is TGCGCCAGCAGCTTGGGGGCTACCGAACAAGAGACC.

This clone was seen many times. Read coverage stops 3 residues before the CDR3 terminus; the germline J gene supplies the remainder. V usage is TRBV19 and J usage is TRBJ2-7, with TRBD2 matching 13 bases. The CDR3 sequence is 14 residues long. J lost 6 bases, V lost 4 bases, and 3 bases had no gene match. Per the germline V gene, CDR1 is LNHDA and CDR2 is SQIVND (reference sequence). The CDR3 loop reads CASSRTSGSREQYF. The part of the CDR3 DNA that was read is TGTGCCAGTAGTAGGACTAGCGGGAGTCGCGAG.